One and the same sample provided the 20 T cell receptor beta chains below, sequenced in a study of T cell responses to AZD1222 COVID-19 vaccine. Clones were read by immunoSEQ multiplex PCR, and TCRdb kept only the in-frame ones, dropping some. The sample lists about 130,000 clones, approximately 85% occurring once. The material sequenced was peripheral blood, taken on day 0 of AZD1222 vaccination. These receptors originate from an adult in good health.

V usage is TRBV5-8 and J usage is TRBJ1-1; D call uncertain. V was shortened by 4 bases and J by 0 bases, with 19 bases between the two germline ends. CDR1 SGHTS and CDR2 YDEGEE come from the germline V gene. The CDR3 contains 17 residues. The CDR3 region is CASSPRRVSKLNTEAFF. The DNA for the CDR3 is TGTGCCAGCAGCCCACGGCGAGTGAGCAAATTGAACACTGAAGCTTTCTTT.

This chain uses TRBV27 with TRBJ1-4; unclear D gene. This CDR3 has 14 amino acids. V was cut by 2 bases and J by 6 bases, with 10 bases left in between. Germline loops: CDR1 MNHEY, CDR2 SMNVEV (reference sequence). The CDR3 nucleotides are TGTGCCAGCAGTTTAATAGTTGGCGATGAAAAACTGTTTTTT. Translated: CASSLIVGDEKLFF.

The chain recombines TRBV19 with TRBJ1-1; D not certain. The ends were cut back, 1 base at V and 1 base at J, with 7 bases in the middle. Germline V gene lookup returns CDR1 LNHDA and CDR2 SQIVND (reference sequence). The length of the CDR3 is 14 residues. This CDR3 is CASSIAAGNTEAFF. The CDR3 DNA follows: TGTGCCAGTAGTATAGCAGCGGGGAACACTGAAGCTTTCTTT.

The rearrangement uses TRBV24-1 and TRBJ2-1; D might be TRBD1 or TRBD2, each matching 5 bases. V lost 6 bases and J lost 6, with 11 bases in between. This CDR3 spans 13 amino acids. CDR1 and CDR2 (germline): KGHDR, SFDVKD. The CDR3, as DNA: TGTGCCACCAGTTCTGAGGGGCGCAATGAGCAGTTCTTC. This translates into CATSSEGRNEQFF.

This clone has only a few counts. The gene calls are TRBV6-4 and TRBJ2-2; 12 nucleotides align to TRBD2. Germline-derived CDR1 and CDR2 are MRHNA and SNTAGT. Trimming took 3 bases from V and 0 from J; bases not matched to a gene: 8. The CDR3 totals 19 residues. CDR3 DNA sequence: TGTGCCAGCAGTGAGGAAGGGCTAGCGGGAGGGCCGAACACCGGGGAGCTGTTTTTT. Residues: CASSEEGLAGGPNTGELFF.

The V call is TRBV30, the J call TRBJ1-2; D gene ambiguous. Germline CDR1 GTSNPN, CDR2 SVGIG (reference sequence). The CDR3 contains 16 residues. Deletions cut 2 bases from V and 4 bases from J, with 20 bases between. CDR3 region: CAWSISGTEIIYGYTF. The DNA for the CDR3 is TGTGCCTGGAGTATCTCAGGTACAGAGATAATCTATGGCTACACCTTC.

The chain is built from TRBV2 and TRBJ2-7; D possibly matches TRBD1 or TRBD2 (5 bases each). Germline V gene data show CDR1 as SNHLY and CDR2 as FYNNEI. CDR3 length: 15 amino acids. V lost 4 bases to trimming and J lost 6 bases, with 19 bases between them. The CDR3 loop reads CASSGPGARVSEQYF. DNA of the CDR3: TGTGCCAGCAGTGGTCCCGGGGCGCGGGTCTCCGAGCAGTACTTC.

This clone was observed a few times. The chain has TRBV11-3 and TRBJ2-5; D not resolved. V gave up 5 bases and J gave up 1 base, with 11 bases separating them. CDR3 length equals 14 residues. Germline V gene sequence: CDR1 SGHNT, CDR2 YENEEA. CDR3 DNA sequence: TGTGCCAGCAGCCGGAGCGACACCCAAGAGACCCAGTACTTC. Translation gives CASSRSDTQETQYF.

The V call is TRBV18, the J call TRBJ1-5; maybe TRBD1 (5 bases). V lost 6 bases to trimming and J lost 0 bases, with 12 bases between them. The CDR3 covers 15 residues. From germline, CDR1 is KGHSH and CDR2 LQKENI. The CDR3 loop reads CASSPGLHSNQPQHF. The CDR3 nucleotides read TGTGCCAGCTCCCCGGGACTGCATAGCAATCAGCCCCAGCATTTT.

V gene TRBV3-1 (or the pseudogene TRBV3-2) combines with J gene TRBJ1-2; the D is unclear. This CDR3 region has 15 residues. Germline CDR1 is LGHDT and CDR2 is YNNKEL (reference sequence). V shed 1 base and J shed 6 bases, with 15 bases lying between them. The CDR3 bases are TGTGCCAGCAGCCAAGGCTGGACGAGTGGCCATGGCTACACCTTC. It codes for CASSQGWTSGHGYTF.

The gene calls are TRBV30 and TRBJ1-2; tentative D call: TRBD1 (5 bases). Germline loops: CDR1 GTSNPN, CDR2 SVGIG (reference sequence). This CDR3 has 13 amino acids. Trimming stripped 0 bases from V and 8 bases from J, with 13 bases between. In DNA, the CDR3 is TGTGCCTGGAGTGTACTTCCCCGGGGCGGCTACACCTTC. This encodes CAWSVLPRGGYTF.

This clone has a single count. The genes are TRBV29-1 and TRBJ1-2; D remains unclear. V was cut by 4 bases and J by 3 bases, with 9 bases left in between. Germline V gene data show CDR1 as SQVTM and CDR2 as ANQGSEA. The CDR3 spans 12 residues. In DNA, the CDR3 is TGCAGCGTTGTTAAGGGCCACTATGGCTACACCTTC. As protein: CSVVKGHYGYTF.

V gene TRBV2 combines with J gene TRBJ2-3; 14 bases map to TRBD2. V trimming: 2 bases; J trimming: 0 bases; junction bases outside the gene matches: 7. Germline V gene sequence: CDR1 SNHLY, CDR2 FYNNEI. The length of the CDR3 is 19 residues. The CDR3 DNA reads as TGTGCCAGCAGTGAATTGGGACTAGCGGGGGTAGGGAGCACAGATACGCAGTATTTT. It is translated as CASSELGLAGVGSTDTQYF.

The chain joins TRBV4-1 to TRBJ2-7; D is possibly TRBD2 (5 bases). V was cut by 4 bases and J by 5 bases, with 18 bases left in between. The length of the CDR3 is 15 residues. Germline-derived CDR1 and CDR2 are MGHRA and YSYEKL. In DNA form, the CDR3 reads TGCGCCAGCAGCCCCTTAGAGGATGGGCGGGACGAGCAGTACTTC. Translated: CASSPLEDGRDEQYF.

V and J are TRBV5-1 and TRBJ2-3; 9 bases are a match to TRBD2. This CDR3 has 20 residues. Germline lookup yields CDR1 SGHRS and CDR2 YFSETQ. V lost 3 bases, J lost 0 bases, and 17 bases stayed unmatched. The CDR3 here is CASSSRLALAGRTSTDTQYF. The CDR3 nucleotides are TGCGCCAGCAGCTCCCGCCTCGCTCTAGCGGGGAGAACTAGCACAGATACGCAGTATTTT.

For the CDR3, the DNA is TGTGCCAGCAGCCCTACCTTCGACAGGGATTCTTACGAGCAGTACTTC. Translation: CASSPTFDRDSYEQYF. The V and J genes are TRBV7-9 and TRBJ2-7; 7 bases are shared with TRBD1. V trimming: 5 bases; J trimming: 4 bases; junction bases outside the gene matches: 14. This CDR3 is built from 16 residues. The germline gives CDR1 SEHNR, CDR2 FQNEAQ (reference sequence).

The rearrangement links TRBV11-3 to TRBJ2-1; tentative D call: TRBD1 (6 bases). Trimming removed 5 bases from V and 9 bases from J, with 20 bases in between. The CDR3 runs to 15 residues. CDR1 SGHNT and CDR2 YENEEA come from the germline V gene. The CDR3 sequence is CASSLRKTGWFEQFF. DNA for the CDR3: TGTGCCAGCAGCCTTCGTAAGACAGGTTGGTTTGAGCAGTTCTTC. The full variable domain, in which reference TRBV11-3 and TRBJ2-1 provide the parts outside the CDR3, is EAGVVQSPRYKIIEKKQPVAFWCNPISGHNTLYWYLQNLGQGPELLIRYENEEAVDDSQLPKDRFSAERLKGVDSTLKIQPAELGDSAVYLCASSLRKTGWFEQFFGPGTRLTVL.

This chain uses TRBV5-6 with TRBJ1-6; 10 nucleotides agree with TRBD1. The CDR3 length is 17 residues. The V segment lost 4 bases and the J segment 5 bases; nucleotides outside the gene matches: 9. Germline V gives CDR1 SGHDT, CDR2 YYEEEE. The CDR3 DNA is TGTGCCAGCAGCGAATCGACAGGGGGCTATGATAATTCACCCCTCCACTTT. Its translation is CASSESTGGYDNSPLHF.

The chain has TRBV7-3 and TRBJ1-2, with D unresolved. The V end lost 0 bases, the J end lost 5 bases, and 4 bases lay between the germline ends. CDR1 is SGHTA, CDR2 FQGTGA, per germline. CDR3 length: 12 amino acids. The CDR3 region is CASSLTGYGYTF. Written as DNA, the CDR3 is TGTGCCAGCAGCTTAACAGGGTATGGCTACACCTTC.

V is TRBV7-2 and J is TRBJ2-5; D is unclear. Germline loops: CDR1 SGHTA, CDR2 FQGNSA. Trimming pared 2 bases from V and 7 bases from J, leaving 8 bases between. The CDR3 covers 12 residues. CDR3 sequence: CASSLPPGTQYF. CDR3 in DNA: TGTGCCAGCAGCTTACCCCCAGGGACCCAGTACTTC.